The 30 T cell receptor beta chains below were found in one sample sequenced in a study of T cell responses to AZD1222 COVID-19 vaccine. Sequencing used immunoSEQ multiplex PCR; TCRdb keeps in-frame clones, though not all of them. The sample consists of more than 140,000 clones, 91% of them appearing once. The input for sequencing was peripheral blood, taken on day 0 of AZD1222 vaccination. These TCRs come from an adult in good health.

The chain carries TRBV25-1 and TRBJ2-1, with 7 bases lining up with TRBD2. The germline V gene encodes CDR1 MGHDK and CDR2 SYGVNS. This CDR3 region has 15 residues. V lost 2 bases to trimming and J lost 2 bases; unmatched junction nucleotides: 3. In DNA form, the CDR3 reads TGTGCCAGCAGTGAAACTAGCGCACCCTACAATGAGCAGTTCTTC. Encoded protein: CASSETSAPYNEQFF. Drawing the rest from reference TRBV25-1 and TRBJ2-1, the complete variable domain is EADIYQTPRYLVIGTGKKITLECSQTMGHDKMYWYQQDPGMELHLIHYSYGVNSTEKGDLSSESTVSRIRTEHFPLTLESARPSHTSQYLCASSETSAPYNEQFFGPGTRLTVL.

J is TRBJ1-5 and V is TRBV5-1; D gene uncertain. The V gene's germline CDR1 is SGHRS and CDR2 YFSETQ. Deletions cut 0 bases from V and 9 bases from J, with 7 bases between. The CDR3 extends over 12 amino acids. CDR3 region: CASSLDGRPQHF. The CDR3 bases are TGCGCCAGCAGCTTGGATGGGCGGCCCCAGCATTTT.

This chain connects TRBV5-1 to TRBJ2-1; TRBD2 matches at 10 bases. Germline CDR1 and CDR2: SGHRS and YFSETQ. The CDR3 has 19 amino acids. V trimming: 2 bases; J trimming: 0 bases; junction bases outside the gene matches: 11. The CDR3 DNA reads TGCGCCAGCAGCTTTTTTACTAGCGGGGTAGGAAGCTCCTACAATGAGCAGTTCTTC. Translating it yields CASSFFTSGVGSSYNEQFF.

The chain recombines TRBV29-1 with TRBJ2-5, with TRBD2 identical over 10 bases. The junction had 2 bases not matched to a gene; V was cut back by 2 bases and J by 8 bases. Germline V lookup: CDR1 SQVTM, CDR2 ANQGSEA. CDR3 length: 12 residues. In DNA, the CDR3 is TGCAGCGTTGAAAGGACTAGCGGTACCCAGTACTTC. It codes for CSVERTSGTQYF.

CDR3 amino acids: CASSQFGGLDEAFF. CDR3 nucleotides: TGCGCCAGCAGCCAATTCGGGGGCCTAGATGAAGCTTTCTTT. The chain carries TRBV4-3 and TRBJ1-1; tentatively, D is TRBD1 (6 bases). Germline V lookup: CDR1 LGHNA, CDR2 YSLEER. Trimming stripped 2 bases from V and 7 bases from J, with 14 bases between. CDR3 length: 14 residues.

In this sample, this clone turned up once. The chain is built from TRBV12-3 or TRBV12-4 and TRBJ2-5; a possible D gene is TRBD2 (5 bases). Trimming cost V 10 bases and J 0 bases, with 9 bases left between them. This CDR3 has 12 amino acids. The CDR3 DNA follows: TGTGCCACGGGGAATTACCAAGAGACCCAGTACTTC. Amino acids: CATGNYQETQYF.

CDR3 coding DNA: TGTGCCAGCAGACCCGACAGGGCAGAGCATCAGCCCCAGCATTTT. It codes for CASRPDRAEHQPQHF. J is TRBJ1-5 and V is TRBV2, with 7 bases matching TRBD1. The trim removed 6 bases at V and 5 bases at J, leaving 10 bases unmatched. CDR1 SNHLY and CDR2 FYNNEI come from the germline V gene. This CDR3 has 15 residues.

This clone was counted once. This chain joins TRBV7-2 and TRBJ2-1; TRBD2 agrees at 13 bases. V was pared by 5 bases and J by 0 bases, with 7 bases of the junction left unmatched. The CDR3 loop spans 18 amino acids. Germline assignment: CDR1 SGHTA and CDR2 FQGNSA. The CDR3 spells CASSTGTSGTSSYNEQFF. The CDR3 coding sequence is TGTGCCAGCAGCACCGGGACTAGCGGGACCAGCTCCTACAATGAGCAGTTCTTC.

This chain joins TRBV29-1 and TRBJ2-2; TRBD2 matches 7 bases. CDR3 length: 16 residues. With 4 bases clipped from V and 7 bases from J, the junction kept 15 bases outside the gene matches. From germline, CDR1 is SQVTM and CDR2 ANQGSEA. The CDR3 loop reads CSVGGSTGEGVGELFF. The CDR3 region has the DNA TGCAGCGTTGGAGGTAGCACGGGGGAGGGCGTCGGGGAGCTGTTTTTT.

The V call is TRBV7-3, the J call TRBJ2-1; no reliable D call. The CDR3 has 16 residues. V was trimmed by 2 bases and J by 2 bases, leaving 13 bases between them. CDR1 and CDR2 from the germline V gene are SGHTA and FQGTGA. CDR3 in amino acids: CASSLLGSTAYNEQFF. For the CDR3, the DNA is TGTGCCAGCAGCTTACTGGGATCGACGGCCTACAATGAGCAGTTCTTC.

This clone appeared a few times. CDR3 DNA: TGTGCCAGCAGCTTAGCACTCGAGCAGTACTTC. It is translated as CASSLALEQYF. The V and J genes are TRBV7-2 and TRBJ2-7; no clear D. Trimming cost V 0 bases and J 6 bases, with 3 bases left between them. The CDR3 runs to 11 residues. Germline V gene data show CDR1 as SGHTA and CDR2 as FQGNSA.

This chain uses TRBV11-2 with TRBJ2-5; D is undetermined. V was trimmed by 3 bases and J by 6 bases, leaving 5 bases between them. Germline CDR1 is SGHAT and CDR2 is FQNNGV. The CDR3 consists of 11 residues. The CDR3, as DNA: TGTGCCAGCAGCTTCGGGCAGACCCAGTACTTC. It specifies CASSFGQTQYF.

The chain joins TRBV19 to TRBJ2-3; no reliable D call. CDR1 LNHDA and CDR2 SQIVND come from the germline V gene (reference sequence). V shed 1 base and J shed 6 bases, with 11 bases lying between them. This CDR3 comprises 14 residues. The CDR3 DNA follows: TGTGCCAGTAGTATAGGGGGTAGGACCGATACGCAGTATTTT. This codes for CASSIGGRTDTQYF.

The CDR3 loop reads CASSYHSAGDAFF. The CDR3 DNA reads as TGTGCCAGCAGTTATCACAGTGCGGGTGATGCTTTCTTT. The rearrangement links TRBV2 to TRBJ1-1; D remains unclear. CDR1 SNHLY and CDR2 FYNNEI come from the germline V gene. The CDR3 is 13 amino acids. Trimming shortened V by 5 bases and J by 11 bases, and 18 bases separated the two germline ends.

The rearrangement joins TRBV28 to TRBJ1-1, with a weak D call TRBD1 (5 bases). From germline, CDR1 is MDHEN and CDR2 SYDVKM. This CDR3 comprises 15 residues. With 1 base removed from V and 4 bases from J, the gap between germline ends came to 13 bases. CDR3 nucleotide sequence: TGTGCCAGCAGTTTATTTGCAGGGTCGGCCACTGAAGCTTTCTTT. Protein product: CASSLFAGSATEAFF.

CDR3 sequence (DNA): TGCGCCAGCAGCCACGCTCCGGGCAGGGACAATGAGCAGTTCTTC. Translating gives CASSHAPGRDNEQFF. The V and J genes are TRBV4-3 and TRBJ2-1; D is possibly TRBD1 (5 bases). The CDR3 consists of 15 residues. V lost 3 bases and J 5 bases, leaving 14 bases between the germline ends. Germline assignment: CDR1 LGHNA and CDR2 YSLEER.

The chain is built from TRBV2 and TRBJ1-4, with D hard to call. Trimming stripped 3 bases from V and 5 bases from J, with 10 bases between. CDR1 and CDR2 (germline): SNHLY, FYNNEI. The CDR3 runs to 14 residues. The CDR3 protein is CASSEGRLNEKLFF. CDR3 nucleotide sequence: TGTGCCAGCAGTGAGGGCCGATTGAATGAAAAACTGTTTTTT.

The chain links TRBV7-2 to TRBJ2-7; 8 positions match TRBD2. CDR3 size: 15 residues. The germline V gene has CDR1 SGHTA and CDR2 FQGNSA. Unmatched junction bases numbered 9, after V lost 5 bases and J lost 3 bases. The CDR3 nucleotides read TGTGCCAGCAGCCGCGGCGGGAGGCTAAACTACGAGCAGTACTTC. Its translation is CASSRGGRLNYEQYF.

The gene calls are TRBV14 and TRBJ1-4; D unresolved. This CDR3 spans 15 amino acids. Germline CDR1 reads SGHDN; CDR2 reads FVKESK. V lost 2 bases to trimming and J lost 6 bases, with 13 bases between them. CDR3 protein: CASSQLRGLDEKLFF. DNA for the CDR3: TGTGCCAGCAGCCAACTGAGAGGTTTGGATGAAAAACTGTTTTTT.

The chain links TRBV28 to TRBJ2-1; 12 bases are shared with TRBD2. The CDR3 runs 14 residues. V trimming: 6 bases; J trimming: 5 bases; junction bases outside the gene matches: 2. The V gene's germline CDR1 is MDHEN and CDR2 SYDVKM. In DNA, the CDR3 is TGTGCCAGCAGCTGGACTAGCGGGAACAATGAGCAGTTCTTC. Protein product: CASSWTSGNNEQFF.

This clone was recorded only once. The rearrangement joins TRBV19 to TRBJ2-3; 9 bases align to TRBD2. Germline V gene data show CDR1 as LNHDA and CDR2 as SQIVND (reference sequence). After removal of 7 bases from V and 3 bases from J, the junction contained 8 bases not matched to a gene. There are 15 residues in the CDR3. The CDR3 DNA reads as TGTGCCAGTACCCCAACTAGCGGGTATACAGATACGCAGTATTTT. Its protein is CASTPTSGYTDTQYF.

This clone was counted once. The chain joins TRBV5-1 to TRBJ1-2; D might be TRBD1 (6 bases). V lost 10 bases, J lost 4 bases, and 29 bases lay in between. The length of the CDR3 is 17 residues. The germline gives CDR1 SGHRS, CDR2 YFSETQ. CDR3: CASRLSGGLRESYGYTF. Here the CDR3 DNA reads TGCGCCTCACGACTATCGGGGGGCCTTAGGGAAAGCTATGGCTACACCTTC.

This chain joins TRBV19 and TRBJ2-7, with 14 positions matching TRBD2. The V gene's germline CDR1 is LNHDA and CDR2 SQIVND (reference sequence). The V and J ends lost 5 bases and 4 bases, in that order; junction bases with no gene match: 7. CDR3 length: 16 amino acids. The CDR3 nucleotides are TGTGCCAGTAGTTTAAGACTAGCGGGAGGGCTTTACGAGCAGTACTTC. It yields the protein CASSLRLAGGLYEQYF.

For the CDR3, the DNA is TGTGCCAGCAGTGCCACAGGACTAGCGGGAGTCGTTGAGCAGTACTTC. Translated: CASSATGLAGVVEQYF. This chain joins TRBV6-1 and TRBJ2-7; 13 positions agree with TRBD2. The CDR3 is made up of 16 amino acids. Trimming at V came to 4 bases and at J to 7 bases, leaving 10 bases not matched to a gene. The germline V gene encodes CDR1 MNHNS and CDR2 SASEGT.

CDR3 amino acids: CASTTVYQETQYF. DNA for the CDR3: TGTGCCAGCACAACAGTTTACCAAGAGACCCAGTACTTC. The chain carries TRBV28 and TRBJ2-5; D unresolved. The CDR3 has 13 residues. V gave up 7 bases and J gave up 0 bases, with 9 bases separating them. Germline CDR1 and CDR2: MDHEN and SYDVKM.

The J gene is TRBJ2-1, the V gene TRBV5-1; possibly TRBD1 for D (6 bases). Trimming pared 3 bases from V and 4 bases from J, leaving 8 bases between. Germline V gene data show CDR1 as SGHRS and CDR2 as YFSETQ. This CDR3 has 13 residues. The CDR3 sequence: CASSSDSYNEQFF. The CDR3 nucleotides are TGCGCCAGCAGCTCGGACAGTTACAATGAGCAGTTCTTC.

The chain combines TRBV20-1 with TRBJ2-1; no firm D call. CDR3 size: 13 residues. V lost 3 bases and J 0 bases, leaving 6 bases between the germline ends. Germline CDR1 and CDR2: DFQATT and SNEGSKA (reference sequence). The DNA for the CDR3 is TGCAGTGCTAGTGATAACTCCTACAATGAGCAGTTCTTC. The encoded protein is CSASDNSYNEQFF.

V gene TRBV5-4 combines with J gene TRBJ1-2, with no clear D. V was pared by 0 bases and J by 5 bases, with 2 bases between. The CDR3 has 11 amino acids. CDR1 and CDR2 (germline): SGHNT, YYREEE (reference sequence). CDR3 loop: CASSLGYGYTF. CDR3 DNA sequence: TGTGCCAGCAGCTTGGGATATGGCTACACCTTC.

The chain recombines TRBV5-4 with TRBJ1-3; tentative D call: TRBD1 (6 bases). The CDR3 runs 15 residues. Trimming cost V 1 base and J 0 bases, with 8 bases left between them. Germline V gives CDR1 SGHNT, CDR2 YYREEE (reference sequence). The CDR3 coding sequence is TGTGCCAGCAGCTTGCAGGGGATCTCTGGAAACACCATATATTTT. This translates into CASSLQGISGNTIYF. Combining the CDR3 with reference TRBV5-4 and TRBJ1-3 gives the whole variable domain ETGVTQSPTHLIKTRGQQVTLRCSSQSGHNTVSWYQQALGQGPQFIFQYYREEENGRGNFPPRFSGLQFPNYSSELNVNALELDDSALYLCASSLQGISGNTIYFGEGSWLTVV.

The chain employs TRBV3-1 (or the pseudogene TRBV3-2) and TRBJ2-1; D is perhaps TRBD2 (6 bases). This CDR3 spans 14 amino acids. The V and J ends lost 1 base and 7 bases respectively, with 11 bases between them. Germline CDR1 reads LGHDT; CDR2 reads YNNKEL (reference sequence). The chain's CDR3 is CASSQGEDGNEQFF. The CDR3 coding sequence is TGTGCCAGCAGCCAAGGGGAGGATGGGAATGAGCAGTTCTTC.